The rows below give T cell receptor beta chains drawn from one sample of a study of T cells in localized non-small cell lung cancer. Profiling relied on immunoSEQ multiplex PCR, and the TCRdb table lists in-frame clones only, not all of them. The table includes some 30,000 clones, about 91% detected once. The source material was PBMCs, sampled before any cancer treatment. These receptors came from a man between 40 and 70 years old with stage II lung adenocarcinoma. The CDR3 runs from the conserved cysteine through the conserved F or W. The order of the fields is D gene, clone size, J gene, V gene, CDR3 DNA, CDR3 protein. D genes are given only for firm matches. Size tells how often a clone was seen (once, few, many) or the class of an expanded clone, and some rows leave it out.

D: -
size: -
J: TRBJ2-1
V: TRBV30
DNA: TGTATAATGGACCGCGGGGTCTCCTACAATGAGCAGTTCTTC
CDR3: CIMDRGVSYNEQFF

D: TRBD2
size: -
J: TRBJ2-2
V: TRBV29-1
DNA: TGCAGCGTTGGACTAGCGGGAAACACCGGGGAGCTGTTTTTT
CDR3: CSVGLAGNTGELFF

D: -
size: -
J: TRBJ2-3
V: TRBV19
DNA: TGTGCCAGTAGTATTGGTCCCCAGGGGTACACAGATACGCAGTATTTT
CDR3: CASSIGPQGYTDTQYF

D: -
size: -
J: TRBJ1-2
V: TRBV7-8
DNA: TGTGCCAGCAGCCCTGCCGGCTATGGCTACACCTTC
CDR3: CASSPAGYGYTF

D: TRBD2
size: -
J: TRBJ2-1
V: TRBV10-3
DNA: TGTGCCATCAGTTCGACTAGCGGGATTGAGCAGTTCTTC
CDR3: CAISSTSGIEQFF

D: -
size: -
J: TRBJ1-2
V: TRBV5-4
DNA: TGTGCCAGCAGCTTGGAGGGCCCGGACTGTGGCTACACCTTC
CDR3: CASSLEGPDCGYTF

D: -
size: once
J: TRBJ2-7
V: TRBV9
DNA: TGTGCCAGCAGCCCGACCCCGGAGTTCTCCTACGAGCAGTACTTC
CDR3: CASSPTPEFSYEQYF

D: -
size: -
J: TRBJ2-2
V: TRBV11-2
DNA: TGTGCCAGCAGCTTAGGGGCTTCGAACACCGGGGAGCTGTTTTTT
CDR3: CASSLGASNTGELFF

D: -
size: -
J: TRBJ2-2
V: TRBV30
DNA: TGTGCCTGGAGAGGGCAGAACACCGGGGAGCTGTTTTTT
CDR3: CAWRGQNTGELFF

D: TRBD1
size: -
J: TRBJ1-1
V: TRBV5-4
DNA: TGTGCCAGCAGCATGAAAACAGGGGACACTGAAGCTTTCTTT
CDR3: CASSMKTGDTEAFF

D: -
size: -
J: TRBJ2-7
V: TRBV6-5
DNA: TGTGCCAGCAGTGCGGGGTGGTCTGGGTCTCGGGAGCAGTACTTC
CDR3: CASSAGWSGSREQYF

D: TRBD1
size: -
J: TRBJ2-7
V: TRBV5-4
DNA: TGTGCCAGCAACTCGGGACAGAACTACGAGCAGTACTTC
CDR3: CASNSGQNYEQYF

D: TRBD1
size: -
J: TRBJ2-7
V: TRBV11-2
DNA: TGTGCCAGCAGCTTACTTCATGGACAGGCTTTTTACGAGCAGTACTTC
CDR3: CASSLLHGQAFYEQYF

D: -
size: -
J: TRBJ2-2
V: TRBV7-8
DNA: TGTGCCAGCAGCCTGGATAGAGGCCGGGAGCTGTTTTTT
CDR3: CASSLDRGRELFF

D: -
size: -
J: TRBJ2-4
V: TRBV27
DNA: TGTGCCAGCAGTCCAGGGGTAACAGACGGACTAGCCAAAAACATTCAGTACTTC
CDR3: CASSPGVTDGLAKNIQYF

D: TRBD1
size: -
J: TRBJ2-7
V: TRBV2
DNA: TGTGCCAGCAAACCGGGACAGGGTGTTTACGAGCAGTACTTC
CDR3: CASKPGQGVYEQYF

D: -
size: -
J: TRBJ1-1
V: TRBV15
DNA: TGTGCCACCAGCAGAGATCGCACGCAGGGGCCTGGGAACACTGAAGCTTTCTTT
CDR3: CATSRDRTQGPGNTEAFF

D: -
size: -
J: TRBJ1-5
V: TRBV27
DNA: TGTGCCAGCAGTAGGGGGGGACTTTGGCAGCCCCAGCATTTT
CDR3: CASSRGGLWQPQHF

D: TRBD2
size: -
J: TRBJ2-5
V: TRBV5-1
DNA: TGCGCCAGCAGCCCACGGACTAGCGGGAGAGTAGAGACCCAGTACTTC
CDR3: CASSPRTSGRVETQYF

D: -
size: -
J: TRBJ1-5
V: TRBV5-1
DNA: TGCGCCAGCAGCTTGGCGGGGGAGGGTCAGCCCCAGCATTTT
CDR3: CASSLAGEGQPQHF

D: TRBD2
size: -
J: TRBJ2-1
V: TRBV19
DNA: TGTGCCAGTAGTTCAGGTGGGACTAGCGGGAGCTACAATGAGCAGTTCTTC
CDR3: CASSSGGTSGSYNEQFF

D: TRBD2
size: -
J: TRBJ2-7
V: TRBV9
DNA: TGTGCCAGCAGCGTAGCGGGAGGCCCCCCCTACGAGCAGTACTTC
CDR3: CASSVAGGPPYEQYF

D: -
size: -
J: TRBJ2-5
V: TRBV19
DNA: TGTGCCAGTACTCCAAGTGGGCCTTACCAAGAGACCCAGTACTTC
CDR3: CASTPSGPYQETQYF

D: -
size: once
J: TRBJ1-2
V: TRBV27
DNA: TGTGCCAGCAGCACCGGGACAACCAATGGCTACACCTTC
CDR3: CASSTGTTNGYTF

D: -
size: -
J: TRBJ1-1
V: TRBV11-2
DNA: TGTGCCAGCAGCTTAGCCGAGGGGAGGCAAACTGAAGCTTTCTTT
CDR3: CASSLAEGRQTEAFF

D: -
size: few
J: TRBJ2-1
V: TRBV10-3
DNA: TGTGCCATCAGTGAGCCCCCGACGGGAACCTCCTACAATGAGCAGTTCTTC
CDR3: CAISEPPTGTSYNEQFF

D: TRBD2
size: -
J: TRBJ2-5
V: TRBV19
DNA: TGTGCCAGTAGTATAATAGCGGGCCAACAAGAGACCCAGTACTTC
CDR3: CASSIIAGQQETQYF

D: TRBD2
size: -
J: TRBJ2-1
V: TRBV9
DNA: TGTGCCAGCAGCTTTTTCAGCGGGAGCGTCTACAATGAGCAGTTCTTC
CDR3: CASSFFSGSVYNEQFF

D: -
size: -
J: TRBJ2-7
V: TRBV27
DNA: TGTGCCAGCAGCCACTCCACTGGAGGGCCCGCCTACGAGCAGTACTTC
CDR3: CASSHSTGGPAYEQYF

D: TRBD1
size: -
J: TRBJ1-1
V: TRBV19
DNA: TGTGCCAGTAAGACAGGGGGTGGGAACACTGAAGCTTTCTTT
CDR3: CASKTGGGNTEAFF

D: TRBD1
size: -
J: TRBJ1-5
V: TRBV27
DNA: TGTGCCAGCAGCCGTCACAGGGGCCGGCAGCCCCAGCATTTT
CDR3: CASSRHRGRQPQHF

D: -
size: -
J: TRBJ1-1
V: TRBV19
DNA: TGTGCCAGTAGTATCAAGATGAACACTGAAGCTTTCTTT
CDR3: CASSIKMNTEAFF

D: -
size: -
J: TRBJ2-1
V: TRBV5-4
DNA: TGTGCCAGCAGTCTGCCCCTGGGGGCCGGCAATGAGCAGTTCTTC
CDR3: CASSLPLGAGNEQFF

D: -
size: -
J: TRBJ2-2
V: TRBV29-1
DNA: TGCAGCGTTGAATTGTCGGAGGTACCGAACACCGGGGAGCTGTTTTTT
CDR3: CSVELSEVPNTGELFF

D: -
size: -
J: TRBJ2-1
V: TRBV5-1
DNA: TGCGCCAGCAGCTCGTCCTGGCTGGTTGAGCAGTTCTTC
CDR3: CASSSSWLVEQFF

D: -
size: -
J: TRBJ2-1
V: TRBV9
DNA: TGTGCCAGCAGCGGAATGAGCAGTGAGCAGTTCTTC
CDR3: CASSGMSSEQFF

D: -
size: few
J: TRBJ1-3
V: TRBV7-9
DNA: TGTGCCAGCAGCTCACCCCGGGGAGGTACTGGAAACACCATATATTTT
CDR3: CASSSPRGGTGNTIYF

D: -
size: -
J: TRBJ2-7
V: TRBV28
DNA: TGTGCCAGCAGTTTACCGGGAGCATACGAGCAGTACTTC
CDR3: CASSLPGAYEQYF

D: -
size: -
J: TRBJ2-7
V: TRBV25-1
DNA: TGTGCCAGCAGTGGGCGGGACAAAACCTACGAGCAGTACTTC
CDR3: CASSGRDKTYEQYF

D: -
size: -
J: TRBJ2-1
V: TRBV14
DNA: TGTGCCAGCAGCCAAGACTTCGGGCAGGGGCTGAATGAGCAGTTCTTC
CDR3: CASSQDFGQGLNEQFF

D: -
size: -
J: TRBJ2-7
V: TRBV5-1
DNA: TGCGCCAGCAGCTTGGAGACCGGGATCCAACTCTACGAGCAGTACTTC
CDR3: CASSLETGIQLYEQYF

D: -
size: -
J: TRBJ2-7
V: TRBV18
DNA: TGTGCCAGCTCATCGGAGGCGGGATGGGAGCAGTACTTC
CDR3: CASSSEAGWEQYF

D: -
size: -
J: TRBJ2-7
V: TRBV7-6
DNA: TGTGCCAGCAGCTTAGAAGGGCCGGCGGGCTACGAGCAGTACTTC
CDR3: CASSLEGPAGYEQYF

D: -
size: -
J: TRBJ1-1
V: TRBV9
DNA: TGTGCCAGCAGCCCCCCCGGGGCGAGTGAAGCTTTCTTT
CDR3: CASSPPGASEAFF

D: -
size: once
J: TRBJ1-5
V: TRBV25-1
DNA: TGTGCCAGCAGTACCCGGGAAGGGAGCAATCAGCCCCAGCATTTT
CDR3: CASSTREGSNQPQHF

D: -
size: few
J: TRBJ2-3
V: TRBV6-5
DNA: TGTGCCAGCAGTTCCCCTCGCCGTGGGCCAGATACGCAGTATTTT
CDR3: CASSSPRRGPDTQYF

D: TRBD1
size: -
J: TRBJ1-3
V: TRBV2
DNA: TGTGCCAGCACGGAGGGACAGCCTTCCTCTGGAAACACCATATATTTT
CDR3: CASTEGQPSSGNTIYF

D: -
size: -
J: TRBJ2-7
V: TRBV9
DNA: TGTGCCAGCAGCGAACCGGGTCTCGGCGAGCAGTACTTC
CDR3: CASSEPGLGEQYF

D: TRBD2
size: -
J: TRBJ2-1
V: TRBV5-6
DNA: TGTGCCAGCAGCAAGCGGGAGAAAAACAATGAGCAGTTCTTC
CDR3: CASSKREKNNEQFF

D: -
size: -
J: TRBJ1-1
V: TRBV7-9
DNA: TGTGCCAGCAGCCCCACAGTGACGAACACTGAAGCTTTCTTT
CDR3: CASSPTVTNTEAFF

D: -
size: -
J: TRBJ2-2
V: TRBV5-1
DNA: TGCGCCAGCAGCTTGGTCCTTACAGGGAACGGGGAGCTGTTTTTT
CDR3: CASSLVLTGNGELFF

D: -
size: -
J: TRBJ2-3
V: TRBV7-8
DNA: TGTGCCAGCATGCCAGGGGTTAGCACAGATACGCAGTATTTT
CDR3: CASMPGVSTDTQYF

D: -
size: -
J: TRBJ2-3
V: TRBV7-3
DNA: TGTGCCAGCAGCTTAATAGGCCCCACAGATACGCAGTATTTT
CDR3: CASSLIGPTDTQYF

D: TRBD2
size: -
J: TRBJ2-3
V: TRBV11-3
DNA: TGTGCCAGCAGCTTAGATCGGGGGGGGCGCACAGATACGCAGTATTTT
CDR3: CASSLDRGGRTDTQYF

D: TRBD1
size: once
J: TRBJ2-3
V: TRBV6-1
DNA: TGTGCCAGTTTACAGGGGATCAGCACAGATACGCAGTATTTT
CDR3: CASLQGISTDTQYF

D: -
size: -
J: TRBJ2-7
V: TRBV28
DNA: TGTGCCAGCAACCGACAGAGCGGCTCCTCCTACGAGCAGTACTTC
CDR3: CASNRQSGSSYEQYF

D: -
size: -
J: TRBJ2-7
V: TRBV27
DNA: TGTGCCTCCCAGCTTGACTATTCCTCCTACGAGCAGTACTTC
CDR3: CASQLDYSSYEQYF

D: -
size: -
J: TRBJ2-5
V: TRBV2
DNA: TGTGCCAGCACCAACAGGCTAGTTGAGACCCAGTACTTC
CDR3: CASTNRLVETQYF

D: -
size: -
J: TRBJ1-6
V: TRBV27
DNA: TGTGCCAGCAGTTTCCGGGACCCACTTTCACCCCTCCACTTT
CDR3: CASSFRDPLSPLHF

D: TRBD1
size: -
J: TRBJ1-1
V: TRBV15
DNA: TGTGCCACCAGCAGAGATTGGTGGACAGGGAACACTGAAGCTTTCTTT
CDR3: CATSRDWWTGNTEAFF